This T cell receptor (beta chain) originates from a study of shared clonotypes between healthy human individuals. Overall study findings and caveats: Blood alone was sampled, and tissue repertoires likely differ. Enrolling few donors narrowed the genetic and exposure-history diversity that was represented.

With regard to this clone: Its antigen is not identified.

At a deep level, the assay was run. Sequenced by immunoSEQ multiplex PCR; TCRdb stores in-frame clones only, minus some. The repertoire has about half a million clones, 60% to 80% of them found once; the top ten carry 9.5% to 15%. Looked up from germline, CDR1 is MGHRA and CDR2 is YSYEKL. This CDR3 comprises 16 residues. The clonotype was recovered from a woman between 40 and 55 years old in good health. Some clones in this sample may be carry-over from other donors' samples. The sample comprised PBMCs. The chain combines TRBV4-1 with TRBJ2-5; D remains unclear. The end of the DNA is better explained by TRBJ2-7, so the J call may be wrong. The chain's CDR3 is CASSQASGRMNYEQYF. The CDR3 DNA follows: TGCGCCAGCAGCCAGGCTTCAGGCAGGATGAACTACGAGCAGTACTTC.